Shown below are 5 T cell receptor beta chains from a single sample sequenced in a study of regulatory T cells in long-lasting Graves disease. Combining iRepertoire HTBI primers with Arm-PCR of CDR3 regions, the authors built TCR beta libraries. TCRdb redid the calling of the multiplex PCR reads with MiXCR, one entry per CDR3 protein. The sample carries over 350,000 distinct CDR3 sequences, 20% to 25% recorded once. Noted time point: persistent/refractory GD, antithyroid drugs over 5 years with positive TRAb. PBMCs were the source of the RNA used for TCR sequencing. The source material was peripheral blood mononuclear cells (PBMCs), sampled when the disease was refractory, from a patient treated with antithyroid drugs. The receptors derive from a female donor with Graves disease.

This clonotype has at least ten counts. CDR3 residues: CASSYRAGPQPQHF. Written as DNA, the CDR3 is TGTGCCAGCAGTTACCGGGCCGGACCGCAGCCCCAGCATTTT. The chain uses TRBV6-5 and TRBJ1-5; D gene uncertain. V dropped 2 bases and J dropped 7 bases, with 12 bases sitting between them. This CDR3 contains 14 residues. Germline CDR1 is MNHEY and CDR2 is SVGAGI.

In its sample, this clonotype was seen a few times. This sequence joins TRBV7-2 and TRBJ2-7; 10 bases fit TRBD2. CDR1 is SGHTA and CDR2 is FQGNSA in the germline V gene. With 3 bases clipped from V and 3 bases from J, the junction kept 2 bases outside the gene matches. The CDR3 loop spans 14 amino acids. The CDR3 is CASSFWTSGYEQYF. The DNA of the CDR3 is TGTGCCAGCAGCTTTTGGACTAGCGGCTACGAGCAGTACTTC.

This clonotype was seen repeatedly, ten times or more. The chain couples TRBV28 to TRBJ1-2; D ambiguous. Looked up from germline, CDR1 is MDHEN and CDR2 is SYDVKM. Trimming removed 6 bases at V and 5 bases at J, with 10 bases between. This CDR3 contains 12 residues. Here the CDR3 DNA reads TGTGCCAGCAGGACGGGTCCTTATGGCTACACCTTC. Encoded protein: CASRTGPYGYTF.

V and J are TRBV20-1 and TRBJ1-5; 10 bases align to TRBD1. With V trimmed by 5 bases and J by 5 bases, 9 bases remained unmatched. The germline V gene encodes CDR1 DFQATT and CDR2 SNEGSKA (reference sequence). The length of the CDR3 is 15 residues. CDR3 nucleotides: TGCAGTGCTTTCACCGGGACAGGGGTCGATCAGCCCCAGCATTTT. Translation: CSAFTGTGVDQPQHF.

This clonotype occurred a few times. J is TRBJ2-5 and V is TRBV5-8, with 13 bases that match TRBD2. CDR3 length: 18 residues. CDR1 SGHTS and CDR2 YDEGEE come from the germline V gene. The trim removed 4 bases at V and 1 base at J, leaving 10 bases unmatched. This chain's CDR3 is CASSPGLAGAPGQETQYF. CDR3 sequence (DNA): TGTGCCAGCAGCCCAGGACTAGCGGGAGCGCCGGGCCAAGAGACCCAGTACTTC.